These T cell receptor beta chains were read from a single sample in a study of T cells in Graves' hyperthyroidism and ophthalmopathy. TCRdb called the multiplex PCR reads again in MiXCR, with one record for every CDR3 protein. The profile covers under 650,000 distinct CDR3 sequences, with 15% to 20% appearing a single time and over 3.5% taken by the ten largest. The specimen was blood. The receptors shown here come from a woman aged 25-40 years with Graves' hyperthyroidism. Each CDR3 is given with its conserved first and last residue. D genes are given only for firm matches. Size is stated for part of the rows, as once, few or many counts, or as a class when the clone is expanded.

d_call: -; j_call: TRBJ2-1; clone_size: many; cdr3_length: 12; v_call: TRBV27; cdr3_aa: CASSWTAPGQFF; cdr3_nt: TGTGCCAGCAGTTGGACAGCGCCTGGTCAGTTCTTC
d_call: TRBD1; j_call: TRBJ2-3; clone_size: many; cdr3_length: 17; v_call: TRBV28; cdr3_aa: CASSQRGTDRFTDTQYF; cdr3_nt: TGTGCCAGCAGCCAGAGAGGGACGGACAGGTTCACAGATACGCAGTATTTT
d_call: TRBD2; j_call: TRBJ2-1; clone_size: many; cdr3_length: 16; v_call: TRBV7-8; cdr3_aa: CASSPRTSGRGYEQFF; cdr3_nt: TGTGCCAGCAGCCCTAGAACTAGCGGGAGAGGATATGAGCAGTTCTTC
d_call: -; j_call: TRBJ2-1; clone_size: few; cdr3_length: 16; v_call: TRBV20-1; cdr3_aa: CSSGSARFIVSNEQFF; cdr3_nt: TGCAGTTCCGGATCCGCGCGGTTTATAGTAAGCAATGAGCAGTTCTTC
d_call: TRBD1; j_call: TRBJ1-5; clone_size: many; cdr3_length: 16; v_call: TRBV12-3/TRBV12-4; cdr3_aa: CASSPGTANSNQPQHF; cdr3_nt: TGTGCCAGCAGTCCGGGGACAGCAAATAGCAATCAGCCCCAGCATTTT
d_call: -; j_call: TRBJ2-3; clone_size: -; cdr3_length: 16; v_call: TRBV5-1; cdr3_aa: CASSLNERGFADTQYF; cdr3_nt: TGCGCCAGCAGCTTGAATGAGAGAGGATTTGCAGATACGCAGTATTTT
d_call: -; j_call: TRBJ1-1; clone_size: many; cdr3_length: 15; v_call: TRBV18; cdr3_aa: CASSPAGRTNTEAFF; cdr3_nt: TGTGCCAGCTCACCAGCCGGACGGACGAACACTGAAGCTTTCTTT
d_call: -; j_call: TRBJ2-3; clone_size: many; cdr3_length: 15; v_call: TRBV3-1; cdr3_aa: CASSQELALQDTQYF; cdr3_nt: TGTGCCAGCAGCCAAGAACTAGCTCTCCAAGATACGCAGTATTTT
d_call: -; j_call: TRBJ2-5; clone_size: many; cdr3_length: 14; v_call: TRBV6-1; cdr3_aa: CASLWAHRKETQYF; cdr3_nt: TGTGCCTCCCTTTGGGCACACAGAAAAGAGACCCAGTACTTC
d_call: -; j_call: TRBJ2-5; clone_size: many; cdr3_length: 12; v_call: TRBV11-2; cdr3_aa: CASSISLETQYF; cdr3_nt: TGTGCCAGCAGCATCTCGCTAGAGACCCAGTACTTC
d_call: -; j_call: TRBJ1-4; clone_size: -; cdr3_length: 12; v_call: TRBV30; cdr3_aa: CAWKGGPEKLFF; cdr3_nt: TGTGCCTGGAAAGGGGGGCCTGAAAAACTGTTTTTT
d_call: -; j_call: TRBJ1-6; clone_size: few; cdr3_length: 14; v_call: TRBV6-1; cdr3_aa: CASSYPGEFSPLHF; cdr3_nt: TGTGCCAGCAGTTACCCAGGGGAATTTTCACCCCTCCACTTT
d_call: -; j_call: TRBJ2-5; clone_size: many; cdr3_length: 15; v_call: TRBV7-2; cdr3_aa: CASSLSLGRQETQYF; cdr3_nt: TGTGCCAGCAGCTTAAGTCTCGGGAGACAAGAGACCCAGTACTTC
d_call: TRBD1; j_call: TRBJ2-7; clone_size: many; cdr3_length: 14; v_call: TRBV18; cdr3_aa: CASSSGQGNYEQYF; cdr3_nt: TGTGCCAGCTCATCGGGACAGGGAAACTACGAGCAGTACTTC
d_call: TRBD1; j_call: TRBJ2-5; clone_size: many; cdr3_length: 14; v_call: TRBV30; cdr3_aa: CAWEDRGGRETQYF; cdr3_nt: TGTGCCTGGGAAGACAGGGGAGGAAGGGAGACCCAGTACTTC
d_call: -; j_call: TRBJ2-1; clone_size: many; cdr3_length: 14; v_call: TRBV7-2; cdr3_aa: CASSLGSQNNEQFF; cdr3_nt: TGTGCCAGCAGCTTAGGGTCACAGAACAATGAGCAGTTCTTC
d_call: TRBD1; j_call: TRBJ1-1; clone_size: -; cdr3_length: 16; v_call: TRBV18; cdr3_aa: CASSGSGTGIFSEAFF; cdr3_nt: TGTGCCAGCTCAGGATCCGGGACAGGGATTTTTAGTGAAGCTTTCTTT
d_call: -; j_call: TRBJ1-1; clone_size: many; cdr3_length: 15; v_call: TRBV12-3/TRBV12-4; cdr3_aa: CATQLGRAMNTEAFF; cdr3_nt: TGTGCCACTCAACTCGGCAGGGCCATGAACACTGAAGCTTTCTTT
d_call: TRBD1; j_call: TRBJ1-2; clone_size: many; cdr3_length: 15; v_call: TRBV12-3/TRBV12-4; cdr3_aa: CASSLAGQGHYGYTF; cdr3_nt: TGTGCCAGCAGTTTAGCCGGACAGGGACACTATGGCTACACCTTC
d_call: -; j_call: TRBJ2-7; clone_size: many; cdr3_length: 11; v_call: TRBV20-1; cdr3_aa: CSARGTYEQYF; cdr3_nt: TGCAGTGCCCGTGGTACATACGAGCAGTACTTC
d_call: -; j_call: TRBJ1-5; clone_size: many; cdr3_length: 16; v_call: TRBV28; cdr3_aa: CASSYRSMGDGQPQHF; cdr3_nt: TGTGCCAGCAGTTACCGCTCCATGGGGGATGGTCAGCCCCAGCATTTT
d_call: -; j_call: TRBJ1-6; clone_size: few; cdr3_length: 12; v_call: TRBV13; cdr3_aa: CASSQDTSPLHF; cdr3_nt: TGTGCCAGCAGCCAGGACACTTCACCCCTCCACTTT
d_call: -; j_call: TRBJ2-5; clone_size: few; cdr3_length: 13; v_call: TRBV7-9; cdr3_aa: CASLRDTQETQYF; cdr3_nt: TGTGCCAGCCTCCGGGACACACAAGAGACCCAGTACTTC
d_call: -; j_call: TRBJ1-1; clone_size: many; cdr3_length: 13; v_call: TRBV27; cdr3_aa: CASSLYGNTEAFF; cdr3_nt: TGTGCCAGCAGCTTATACGGGAACACTGAAGCTTTCTTT
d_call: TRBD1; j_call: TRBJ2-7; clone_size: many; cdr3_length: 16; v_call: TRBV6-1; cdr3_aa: CASSSPWTGGPYEQYF; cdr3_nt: TGTGCCAGCAGTTCCCCCTGGACAGGGGGACCCTACGAGCAGTACTTC
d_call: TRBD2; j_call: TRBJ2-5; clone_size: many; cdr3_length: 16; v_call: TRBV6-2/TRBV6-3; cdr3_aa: CASSKQLAGHQETQYF; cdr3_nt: TGTGCCAGCAGCAAACAACTAGCGGGGCACCAAGAGACCCAGTACTTC
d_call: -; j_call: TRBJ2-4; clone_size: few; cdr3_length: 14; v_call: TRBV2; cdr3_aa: CASSAGVAKNIQYF; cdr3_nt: TGTGCCAGCAGCGCAGGGGTAGCCAAAAACATTCAGTACTTC
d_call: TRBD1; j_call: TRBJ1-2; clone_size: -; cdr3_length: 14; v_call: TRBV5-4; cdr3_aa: CASSLENRGDGYTF; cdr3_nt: TGTGCCAGCAGCTTGGAGAACAGGGGCGATGGCTACACCTTC
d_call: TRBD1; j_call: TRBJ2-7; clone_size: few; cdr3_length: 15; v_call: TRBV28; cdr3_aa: CASSSPTGGEHEQYF; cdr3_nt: TGTGCCAGCAGTTCTCCGACAGGGGGGGAACACGAGCAGTACTTC